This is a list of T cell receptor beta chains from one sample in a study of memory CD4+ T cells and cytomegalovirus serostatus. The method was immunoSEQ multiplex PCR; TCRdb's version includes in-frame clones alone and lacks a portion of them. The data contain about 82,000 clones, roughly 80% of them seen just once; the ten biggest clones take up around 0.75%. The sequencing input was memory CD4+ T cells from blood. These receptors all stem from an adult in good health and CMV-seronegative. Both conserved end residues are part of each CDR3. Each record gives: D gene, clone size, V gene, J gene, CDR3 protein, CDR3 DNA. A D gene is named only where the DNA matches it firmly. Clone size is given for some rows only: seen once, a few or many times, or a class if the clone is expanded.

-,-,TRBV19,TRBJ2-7,CASSPTGEASYEQYF,TGTGCCAGTAGTCCCACAGGGGAGGCTTCCTACGAGCAGTACTTC
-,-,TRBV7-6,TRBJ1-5,CASSFLQIGRSNQPQHF,TGTGCCAGCAGCTTCCTGCAGATAGGCAGGAGCAATCAGCCCCAGCATTTT
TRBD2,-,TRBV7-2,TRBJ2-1,CASRPGLAGGKSYNEQFF,TGTGCCAGCAGACCGGGACTAGCGGGGGGAAAGTCCTACAATGAGCAGTTCTTC
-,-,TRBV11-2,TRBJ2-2,CASSLVPVTGELFF,TGTGCCAGCAGCTTAGTTCCGGTCACCGGGGAGCTGTTTTTT
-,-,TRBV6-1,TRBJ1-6,CASRQGGNSPLHF,TGTGCCAGCAGACAGGGCGGGAATTCACCCCTCCACTTT
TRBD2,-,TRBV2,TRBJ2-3,CASNPKGLAGADTQYF,TGTGCCAGCAATCCTAAGGGACTAGCAGGCGCAGATACGCAGTATTTT
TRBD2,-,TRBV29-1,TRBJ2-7,CSATTSETSGYEQYF,TGCAGCGCCACAACTTCCGAGACTAGCGGCTACGAGCAGTACTTC
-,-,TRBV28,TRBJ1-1,CASSTGRNTEAFF,TGTGCCAGCAGTACAGGGCGCAACACTGAAGCTTTCTTT
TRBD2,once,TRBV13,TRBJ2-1,CASSLRRHASGGHKGQFF,TGTGCCAGCAGCTTACGCCGACATGCTAGCGGGGGGCATAAGGGGCAGTTCTTC
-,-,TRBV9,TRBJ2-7,CASSAGGQVNEQYF,TGTGCCAGCAGCGCAGGCGGGCAGGTGAACGAGCAGTACTTC